This T cell receptor (beta chain) was observed in a study of Ad26.COV2.S vaccination and SARS-CoV-2 variants. For the study at large: In the study, Ad26.COV2.S was injected intramuscularly once, or twice 56 days apart. Study-wide results and limits: Analyses of TCR breadth and depth may have underestimated total T cell responses.

Here immunoSEQ multiplex PCR was the method, and the copy in TCRdb shows in-frame clones only, minus some. The profile shows around 450,000 clones, roughly 88% of them singletons. Comment on this clone: Antigen: not known.

CDR3 length equals 14 residues. V dropped 6 bases and J dropped 2; count of bases not matched to a gene: 5. The V gene's germline CDR1 is MNHEY and CDR2 SVGAGI. The sample's treatment: about 20 received Ad26.COV2.S at low or high dose, single or two shots; roughly five received placebo; per-sample allocation not given. The samples date from day 63 after the first vaccine or placebo injection. The sample came from a Boston adult aged 18-55 years. As its vector, the vaccine had Ad26, which expressed Wuhan-strain SARS-CoV-2 spike. This chain joins TRBV6-5 and TRBJ2-7; 9 nucleotides match TRBD2. The sequence came from a person between 18 and 60 years old who received the Ad26.COV2.S COVID-19 vaccine or a placebo. Specimen: peripheral blood, collected in a trial of Ad26.COV2.S vaccine versus placebo. The chain's CDR3 is CASRDSGSAYEQYF. In DNA form, the CDR3 reads TGTGCCAGCAGGGATAGCGGGAGTGCCTACGAGCAGTACTTC.